The rows below give T cell receptor beta chains drawn from one sample of a study of blood T cell repertoires in COVID-19. Only in-frame clones appear in the TCRdb table, and some are missing; sequencing was by immunoSEQ multiplex PCR. Of roughly 200,000 clones in the sample, about 88% were seen once. Sequenced: peripheral blood. Receptor source: a man aged 35 to 55 with active or convalescent COVID-19. CDR3s include the opening cysteine and the closing phenylalanine or tryptophan. D genes are given only for firm matches. Clone sizes are given selectively: once, few, many, or a class where the clone is expanded.

TRBD1	.	TRBV6-1	TRBJ1-1	TGTGCCAGCAGTGAATTGGTCGGACAGGGGGGCACTGAAGCTTTCTTT	CASSELVGQGGTEAFF
.	.	TRBV4-1	TRBJ2-7	TGCGCCAGCAGTGAGGGTTACGAGCAGTACTTC	CASSEGYEQYF
TRBD1	.	TRBV5-6	TRBJ1-1	TGTGCCAGCAGCCTCCGGACAGGGTGGGAAACTGAAGCTTTCTTT	CASSLRTGWETEAFF
TRBD1	.	TRBV5-4	TRBJ1-3	TGTGCCAGCAGCTCTCCGACAGGGTCTTCTGGAAACACCATATATTTT	CASSSPTGSSGNTIYF
.	.	TRBV3-1/TRBV3-2	TRBJ1-5	TGTGCCAGCAGCCGGGACACACATCAGCCCCAGCATTTT	CASSRDTHQPQHF
TRBD1	.	TRBV6-6	TRBJ2-7	TGTGCCAGTAGGGGACAGGGGTCCTACGAGCAGTACTTC	CASRGQGSYEQYF
TRBD2	.	TRBV3-1/TRBV3-2	TRBJ2-1	TGTGCCAGCAGCCAAGAACGTCTAGCGGGTGTAAATGAGCAGTTCTTC	CASSQERLAGVNEQFF
.	.	TRBV7-7	TRBJ1-1	TGTGCTAGCTTCGGAGCTTTCTTT	CASFGAFF
TRBD1	.	TRBV28	TRBJ1-5	TGTGCCAGCAGTCCCCCGGACAGGGTCAATCAGCCCCAGCATTTT	CASSPPDRVNQPQHF
TRBD1	.	TRBV27	TRBJ1-2	TGTGCCAGCGGACAGGGCGATGGCTACACCTTC	CASGQGDGYTF
.	.	TRBV7-2	TRBJ2-3	TGTGCCAGCAGCTCTCTGGGGAGGTGGACCACAGATACGCAGTATTTT	CASSSLGRWTTDTQYF
TRBD2	.	TRBV30	TRBJ2-7	TGTGCCTGGAGTGGTACAAGCGGGGGGGCCTACGAGCAGTACTTC	CAWSGTSGGAYEQYF
TRBD1	.	TRBV29-1	TRBJ2-1	TGCAGCGTTCGGACAGGGGGCCACAATGAGCAGTTCTTC	CSVRTGGHNEQFF
.	few	TRBV25-1	TRBJ1-2	TGTGCCAGCGCCGTTGGAGGAGGTGGCTACACCTTC	CASAVGGGGYTF
.	.	TRBV4-1	TRBJ1-1	TGCGCCAGCAGCCTCGACGACAGGCTTAACACTGAAGCTTTCTTT	CASSLDDRLNTEAFF
.	.	TRBV11-3	TRBJ1-6	TGTGCCAGCAGCTTACGGACAGAAGATGATTCACCCCTCCACTTT	CASSLRTEDDSPLHF
TRBD1	once	TRBV6-5	TRBJ1-2	TGTGCCAGCCCGGGACAGCCCTATGGCTACACCTTC	CASPGQPYGYTF
.	.	TRBV14	TRBJ1-3	TGTGCCAGCAGCCAATTGAGGCTCTCTGGAAACACCATATATTTT	CASSQLRLSGNTIYF
.	few	TRBV5-5	TRBJ2-7	TGTGCCAGCGGGCCGATCGGGAGCTCCTACGAGCAGTACTTC	CASGPIGSSYEQYF
TRBD2	.	TRBV19	TRBJ2-1	TGTGCCAGTAGTATCAGGACTAGCGTTTACAATGAGCAGTTCTTC	CASSIRTSVYNEQFF
TRBD2	few	TRBV7-2	TRBJ2-1	TGTGCCAGCAGCTTAGAGGTGCGGGGGAGCTCCTACAATGAGCAGTTCTTC	CASSLEVRGSSYNEQFF
.	.	TRBV21-1	TRBJ1-1	TGTGCCAGCAGCGCAGGGGGTGCGGTGGACACTGAAGCTTTCTTT	CASSAGGAVDTEAFF
TRBD2	.	TRBV7-2	TRBJ2-3	TGTGCCAGCAGCTTAGCTAGCGGGGGGGTTACGCAGTATTTT	CASSLASGGVTQYF
.	.	TRBV9	TRBJ1-5	TGTGCCAGCAGCCCCCTTCCAGATAGCAATCAGCCCCAGCATTTT	CASSPLPDSNQPQHF
TRBD2	.	TRBV7-3	TRBJ2-1	TGTGCCAGCAGCTCTAGCGGGGGGGCTTTTGAGCAGTTCTTC	CASSSSGGAFEQFF
.	.	TRBV5-1	TRBJ2-3	TGCGCCAGCAGCTTGGCCGAGAACACAGATACGCAGTATTTT	CASSLAENTDTQYF
.	few	TRBV19	TRBJ1-3	TGTGCCAGTAGTGAGGCCTTCTCTGGAAACACCATATATTTT	CASSEAFSGNTIYF
TRBD1	.	TRBV7-9	TRBJ2-1	TGTGCCAGCAGCTCAGGGACAGGGAGTTTCGAGCAGTTCTTC	CASSSGTGSFEQFF
.	.	TRBV5-1	TRBJ1-3	TGCGCCAGCAGCTTCGGGACTGACTCTGGAAACACCATATATTTT	CASSFGTDSGNTIYF
TRBD1	.	TRBV15	TRBJ2-5	TGTGCCACCAGCAGAGATTTGGACAGGGGGCAGGAGACCCAGTACTTC	CATSRDLDRGQETQYF
TRBD1	.	TRBV2	TRBJ2-1	TGTGCCGGGGGAACCGGGACAGGGGGGGGCAATGAGCAGTTCTTC	CAGGTGTGGGNEQFF
.	once	TRBV7-2	TRBJ2-7	TGTGCCAGCAGCTTGGAAGCTAGCTTGTCCGAGCAGTACTTC	CASSLEASLSEQYF
TRBD1	once	TRBV19	TRBJ1-5	TGTGCCAGTAGAGGACCTCAGGGGGCTGGTCAGCCCCAGCATTTT	CASRGPQGAGQPQHF
TRBD1	.	TRBV5-5	TRBJ1-6	TGTGCCAGCAGCTTTCCTTATTCCCAGGGACAGGGCTCCTATAATTCACCCCTCCACTTT	CASSFPYSQGQGSYNSPLHF
.	.	TRBV7-9	TRBJ2-7	TGTGCCAGCAGCTTAAGTACCGGGGGCGAGCAGTACTTC	CASSLSTGGEQYF
.	.	TRBV4-2	TRBJ1-5	TGTGCCAGCAGCCCGATTGGGCAGGGAATAAGCAATCAGCCCCAGCATTTT	CASSPIGQGISNQPQHF
.	.	TRBV5-6	TRBJ2-7	TGTGCCAGCAGCGTAACAGGGTACGAGCAGTACTTC	CASSVTGYEQYF
.	.	TRBV5-1	TRBJ2-3	TGCGCCAGCAGCAGGATGCCTGGTAGCCGAAGAGATACGCAGTATTTT	CASSRMPGSRRDTQYF
.	once	TRBV7-9	TRBJ2-3	TGTGCCAGCAGCTCCACCCAACTACTCCCCACAGATACGCAGTATTTT	CASSSTQLLPTDTQYF
TRBD2	.	TRBV5-4	TRBJ2-7	TGTGCCAGCAGCGCCAGAGGAAGAAGCGGGAACGAGCAGTACTTC	CASSARGRSGNEQYF
.	.	TRBV5-4	TRBJ2-7	TGTGCCAGCAGCTCAAGAAAGACAGGATCAACCTACGAGCAGTACTTC	CASSSRKTGSTYEQYF
TRBD2	.	TRBV4-2	TRBJ2-2	TGTGCCAGCAGCCAAGAGACTAGCGGGGGACCGAGGACCGGGGAGCTGTTTTTT	CASSQETSGGPRTGELFF
.	.	TRBV24-1	TRBJ1-5	TGTGCCACCTCAGGTAGCAATCAGCCCCAGCATTTT	CATSGSNQPQHF